This T cell receptor beta chain was captured in a study of post-analysis software for immune sequencing data. Note on this clonotype: Its antigen is as yet unknown.

Unique molecular identifiers were present in the TCR beta cDNA libraries. TCRdb reanalysed the PCR reads using MiXCR and keeps one entry per CDR3 protein. The repertoire holds about 540,000 distinct CDR3 sequences, with around a third as singletons. This CDR3 spans 15 amino acids. The germline gives CDR1 MNHEY, CDR2 SMNVEV (reference sequence). Trimming cost V 5 bases and J 5 bases; bases outside gene matches: 9. Overall study results and limits: Those samples that were prepared in the same batch co-clustered strongly by F measure. The five TRBV segments detected at higher frequency in patients than in controls included TRBV5-6, TRBV5-1 and TRBV20-1.

Material: blood. This receptor was obtained from a girl aged 2-17 years with multiple sclerosis. The chain employs TRBV27 and TRBJ1-5; 7 bases line up with TRBD1. The CDR3 region has the DNA TGTGCCAGCAGTCGTCTCCAGGGGGATCATCAGCCCCAGCATTTT. Encoded protein: CASSRLQGDHQPQHF.